The rows below give T cell receptor beta chains drawn from one sample of a study of shared clonotypes between healthy human individuals. Produced via immunoSEQ multiplex PCR; TCRdb's table is partial and in-frame only. The sample consists of under 1,100,000 clones, more than 60% of them appearing once. Sequencing was done on a sample of memory CD4+ T cells sorted from blood. All receptors derive from a man aged 18 to 30 in good health. The CDR3 runs from the conserved cysteine through the conserved F or W. The D gene is left open where the match is weak. A row's size may be missing; if present it is once, few, many or a size class.

>NA|TRBV7-8|TRBJ2-7|NA
TGTGCCAGCAGCTTAGAGGCAGCCTACGAGCAGTACTTC
CASSLEAAYEQYF
>NA|TRBV6-1|TRBJ1-5|few
TGTGCCAGCAGAACCGGGCCTAGCAATCAGCCCCAGCATTTT
CASRTGPSNQPQHF
>NA|TRBV5-8|TRBJ2-2|NA
TGTGCCAGCAGCTCCCCGGGGCCAATCCGGTCCGGGGAGCTGTTTTTT
CASSSPGPIRSGELFF
>NA|TRBV19|TRBJ1-1|few
TGTGCCAGTAGTCGATTAGTGAACACTGAAGCTTTCTTT
CASSRLVNTEAFF
>NA|TRBV19|TRBJ1-5|NA
TGTGCCAGTGCAGAGACAGTAAATAGCAATCAGCCCCAGCATTTT
CASAETVNSNQPQHF
>NA|TRBV30|TRBJ1-2|NA
TGTGCCTGGACAGGCTTCTTTTATGGCTACACCTTC
CAWTGFFYGYTF
>NA|TRBV2|TRBJ2-3|NA
TGTGCCAGCAGTGGTGGAGGGTTTGGGTCCACAGATACGCAGTATTTT
CASSGGGFGSTDTQYF
>NA|TRBV4-2|TRBJ2-3|NA
TGTGCCAGCAGCCAAGAGAGGGGGGCCACTAGCACAGATACGCAGTATTTT
CASSQERGATSTDTQYF
>NA|TRBV6-1|TRBJ2-7|NA
TGTGCCAGCAGTGACAGAGGTTTGATCTACGAGCAGTACTTC
CASSDRGLIYEQYF
>NA|TRBV7-9|TRBJ2-5|NA
TGTGCCAGCAGCTTTGATCGAGAGACCCAGTACTTC
CASSFDRETQYF
>TRBD1|TRBV18|TRBJ1-6|few
TGTGCCAGCTCTCAGGGACAGGGTTCACCCCTCCACTTT
CASSQGQGSPLHF
>NA|TRBV5-1|TRBJ2-7|NA
TGCGCCAGCAGCTCTAACTTCCGAGTTAACTACGAGCAGTACTTC
CASSSNFRVNYEQYF
>NA|TRBV28|TRBJ1-1|NA
TGTGCCAGCAGTTCCGCGGACACTGAAGCTTTCTTT
CASSSADTEAFF
>TRBD1|TRBV10-1|TRBJ1-1|few
TGCGTTCCACAGGGGGTAAACACTGAAGCTTTCTTT
CVPQGVNTEAFF
>NA|TRBV18|TRBJ1-2|few
TGTGCCAGCTCATCGGGACCCAACTATGGCTACACCTTC
CASSSGPNYGYTF
>NA|TRBV15|TRBJ2-7|NA
TGTGCCACCAGCAGAGATCAAGGTGACTACGAGCAGTACTTC
CATSRDQGDYEQYF
>NA|TRBV7-9|TRBJ1-1|few
TGTGCCAGCAGCCAAACCGACAGTGAAGCTTTCTTT
CASSQTDSEAFF
>NA|TRBV6-1|TRBJ1-1|NA
TGTGCCAGCAGTGAGCAGGGCAGATTTTATGAAGCTTTCTTT
CASSEQGRFYEAFF
>TRBD1|TRBV28|TRBJ2-7|once
TGTGCCAGCAGCTACTTGACAGGGGGCTACGAGCAGTACTTC
CASSYLTGGYEQYF
>TRBD2|TRBV2|TRBJ2-5|NA
TGTGCCAGCAGCCGCTCTGGATGGCGGGAGACTCAGTACTTC
CASSRSGWRETQYF
>NA|TRBV11-3|TRBJ2-3|NA
TGTGCCAGCGGGGTTAGCGGAAGCACAGATACGCAGTATTTT
CASGVSGSTDTQYF
>NA|TRBV4-3|TRBJ1-1|once
TGCGCCAGCAGCCAAGGGGCCAGGGGCACTGGCACTGAAGCTTTCTTT
CASSQGARGTGTEAFF
>TRBD2|TRBV7-9|TRBJ2-1|NA
TGTGCCAGCAGCTTAGCCACCGGGACTAGCGGGCCCAATGAGCAGTTCTTC
CASSLATGTSGPNEQFF
>NA|TRBV6-1|TRBJ2-3|NA
TGTGCCAGCAGTGAAGCGGGTACGCAGTATTTT
CASSEAGTQYF
>TRBD1|TRBV6-5|TRBJ1-2|NA
TGTGCCAGCAGTGAACCGACAGGGACCGGTGGCTACACCTTC
CASSEPTGTGGYTF
>TRBD2|TRBV7-8|TRBJ2-5|NA
TGTGCCAGCAGCCTCCCCCAATGGGGGGGGCAAGAGACCCAGTACTTC
CASSLPQWGGQETQYF
>NA|TRBV7-9|TRBJ2-1|NA
TGTGCCAGCAGCTTAGGACAAAACAATGAGCAGTTCTTC
CASSLGQNNEQFF
>NA|TRBV30|TRBJ2-7|NA
TGTGCCTGGAGACGACAGGCCTCTTACATCTACGAGCAGTACTTC
CAWRRQASYIYEQYF
>TRBD1|TRBV5-1|TRBJ1-4|few
TGCGCCAGCAGCAAGGGACAGGGTGATGAAAAACTGTTTTTT
CASSKGQGDEKLFF
>TRBD2|TRBV5-4|TRBJ2-1|NA
TGTGCCAGCAGCTTGGGAGCGGGAGATGCCTACAATGAGCAGTTCTTC
CASSLGAGDAYNEQFF
>NA|TRBV6-6|TRBJ1-1|many
TGTGCCAGCAGGTTGACAGTGAACACTGAAGCTTTCTTT
CASRLTVNTEAFF
>NA|TRBV7-2|TRBJ2-3|NA
TGTGCCAGCAGCCAAAACGAAGCCTCATGGGATACGCAGTATTTT
CASSQNEASWDTQYF
>NA|TRBV9|TRBJ2-7|NA
TGTGCCAGCAGCCCCTACCCGATTATGAACTACGAGCAGTACTTC
CASSPYPIMNYEQYF
>TRBD2|TRBV9|TRBJ2-3|NA
TGTGCCAGCAGCCCCCGTGAACTAGCGGGGGGGAACACGCAGTATTTT
CASSPRELAGGNTQYF
>TRBD1|TRBV6-1|TRBJ2-5|NA
TGTGCCAGCCTAGGGACAGGCATGTCTACCCAGTACTTC
CASLGTGMSTQYF
>NA|TRBV5-1|TRBJ1-3|NA
TGCGCCAGCAGGTCTACACCACAGGAACTAGGAAACACCATATATTTT
CASRSTPQELGNTIYF
>NA|TRBV6-6|TRBJ2-7|NA
TGTGCCAGCAGTTACTCCGCGACAGTGGGCTCCTACGAGCAGTACTTC
CASSYSATVGSYEQYF
>NA|TRBV11-2|TRBJ2-7|few
TGTGCCAGCAGCTTTAGCCCTTCCTACGAGCAGTACTTC
CASSFSPSYEQYF
>NA|TRBV20-1|TRBJ2-1|NA
TGCAGTGCTAGGGACTACCCCGAGCAGTTCTTC
CSARDYPEQFF